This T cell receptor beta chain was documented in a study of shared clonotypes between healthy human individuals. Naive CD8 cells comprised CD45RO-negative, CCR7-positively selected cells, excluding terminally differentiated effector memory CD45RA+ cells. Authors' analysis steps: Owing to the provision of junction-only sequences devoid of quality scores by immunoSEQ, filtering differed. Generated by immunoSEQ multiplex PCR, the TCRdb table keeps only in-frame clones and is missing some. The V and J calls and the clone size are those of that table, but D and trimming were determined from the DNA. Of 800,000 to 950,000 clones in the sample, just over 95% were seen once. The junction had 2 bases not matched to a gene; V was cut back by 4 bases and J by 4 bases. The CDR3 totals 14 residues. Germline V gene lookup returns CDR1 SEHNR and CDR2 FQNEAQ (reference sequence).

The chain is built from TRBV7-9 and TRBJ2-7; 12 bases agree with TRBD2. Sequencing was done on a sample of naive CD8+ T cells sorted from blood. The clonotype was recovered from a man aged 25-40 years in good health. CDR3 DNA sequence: TGTGCCAGCAGCTCTAGCGGGGGGGATTACGAGCAGTACTTC. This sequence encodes CASSSSGGDYEQYF.